The 9 T cell receptor beta chains reported below all come from one sample, sequenced in a study of T-cell reconstitution after alpha-beta-depleted transplantation in children. TCRbeta library preparation incorporated unique molecular identifiers. TCRdb analysed the PCR reads with MiXCR anew, one entry per CDR3 protein. The table records approximately 130,000 distinct CDR3 sequences, approximately 8.7% of them present only once. Sequences were derived from PBMCs, mostly from graft donor cells, sampled 180 days after TCRalphabeta/CD19-depleted stem cell transplant. These receptors were obtained from a girl under three years old who had a stem cell transplant for combined immunodeficiency, so the T cells may come from the graft donor.

This clonotype was found many times. The genes are TRBV29-1 and TRBJ2-6; no firm D call. There are 13 residues in the CDR3. The germline V gene has CDR1 SQVTM and CDR2 ANQGSEA. Between the trimmed V and J ends, which lost 4 bases and 0 bases, there was a span of 4 bases. DNA of the CDR3: TGCAGCGTTGTGAGCTCTGGGGCCAACGTCCTGACTTTC. Translation: CSVVSSGANVLTF.

CDR3 amino acids: CASGETRNEKLFF. The DNA for the CDR3 is TGCGCCAGTGGGGAGACACGGAATGAAAAACTGTTTTTT. The chain employs TRBV10-2 and TRBJ1-4; D ambiguous. The germline CDR1 and CDR2 sequences are WSHSY and SAAADI. The CDR3 consists of 13 residues. Trimming took 9 bases from V and 5 from J, leaving 13 bases between them.

In this sample, this clonotype turned up a few times. The V and J genes are TRBV2 and TRBJ2-2; D possibly corresponds to TRBD2 (5 bases). CDR3 length: 15 amino acids. V shed 3 bases and J shed 10 bases, with 18 bases lying between them. Germline V gene lookup returns CDR1 SNHLY and CDR2 FYNNEI. The CDR3 loop is CASSDGGLPAEELFF. The CDR3 coding sequence is TGTGCCAGCAGTGATGGTGGACTTCCGGCGGAGGAGCTGTTTTTT.

The V and J genes are TRBV25-1 and TRBJ1-2, with D unresolved. Germline CDR1 and CDR2: MGHDK and SYGVNS. This CDR3 spans 17 amino acids. With 0 bases removed from V and 4 bases from J, the gap between germline ends came to 18 bases. This chain's CDR3 is CASSEYDLRARSYGYTF. CDR3 DNA: TGTGCCAGCAGTGAATATGACTTGAGGGCGCGTAGCTATGGCTACACCTTC.

The chain is built from TRBV4-3 and TRBJ2-3; 7 positions match TRBD1. The CDR3 is 17 residues long. Losses at the gene ends were 0 bases for V and 0 bases for J; bases not matched to a gene: 6. Per germline, CDR1 LGHNA and CDR2 YSLEER. The CDR3 spells CASSQDTGVLSTDTQYF. For the CDR3, the DNA is TGCGCCAGCAGCCAAGATACAGGGGTCCTTAGCACAGATACGCAGTATTTT.

In this sample, this clonotype turned up a few times. The chain employs TRBV15 and TRBJ2-1; D may be TRBD2 (6 bases). V gave up 7 bases and J gave up 6 bases, with 16 bases separating them. This CDR3 is 14 amino acids long. Germline CDR1 is LNHNV and CDR2 is YYDKDF (reference sequence). For the CDR3, the DNA is TGTGCCACCACCGATAGCGGAGTGGGCAATGAGCAGTTCTTC. This sequence encodes CATTDSGVGNEQFF. Looking up the rest from reference TRBV15 and TRBJ2-1 gives the full variable domain: DAMVIQNPRYQVTQFGKPVTLSCSQTLNHNVMYWYQQKSSQAPKLLFHYYDKDFNNEADTPDNFQSRRPNTSFCFLDIRSPGLGDTAMYLCATTDSGVGNEQFFGPGTRLTVL.

This clonotype has just a few counts. The chain employs TRBV7-2 and TRBJ2-2; the D gene is possibly TRBD1 (6 bases). This CDR3 region has 14 residues. CDR1 SGHTA and CDR2 FQGNSA come from the germline V gene. Trimming stripped 5 bases from V and 6 bases from J, with 13 bases between. For the CDR3, the DNA is TGTGCCAGCAGCGGTATCTACAGGGCCGGGGAGCTGTTTTTT. As protein: CASSGIYRAGELFF.

The J gene is TRBJ2-7, the V gene TRBV4-3, with D perhaps TRBD1 or TRBD2 (5 bases each). There are 18 residues in the CDR3. Trimming left V 3 bases short and J 0 bases short, with 21 bases between. Germline-derived CDR1 and CDR2 are LGHNA and YSLEER. The CDR3 protein is CASSQNPLHGGSSYEQYF. The CDR3 DNA sequence: TGCGCCAGCAGCCAGAACCCCCTCCATGGGGGTAGCTCCTACGAGCAGTACTTC.

For this clonotype: The conserved closing phenylalanine or tryptophan is absent in this CDR3, likely reflecting a read error. The chain carries TRBV9 and TRBJ2-7; D is perhaps TRBD1 or TRBD2 (5 bases each). In germline, CDR1 is SGDLS, CDR2 YYNGEE. The CDR3 covers 16 residues. Trimming pared 3 bases from V and 0 bases from J, leaving 16 bases between. Here the CDR3 DNA reads TGTGCCAGCAGCGATGGGGACGCAGAGAACTCCTACGAGCAGTACTAC. This sequence encodes CASSDGDAENSYEQYY.